This is a list of T cell receptor beta chains from one sample in a study of OX40 agonist ivuxolimab in advanced cancers. Profiled with immunoSEQ multiplex PCR; TCRdb holds only in-frame clones, not every one. Of roughly 15,000 clones in the sample, around nine tenths are singletons; the top ten hold roughly 70%. This specimen consisted of CD4+ or CD8+ T cells sorted from blood, obtained in a trial of the OX40 agonist ivuxolimab. The receptor set was obtained from an adult with an advanced solid tumor such as melanoma, head and neck, liver or kidney cancer. Each CDR3 is given with its conserved first and last residue. A D gene is named only where the DNA matches it firmly. The size of a clone is reported for some rows only, either as once, few or many, or as a class for expanded clones.

CDR3aa	CDR3nt	abundance	v_gene	j_gene	d_gene
CAISKDRPEYF	TGTGCCATCTCCAAGGACCGACCGGAGTACTTC	.	TRBV10-3	TRBJ2-7	.
CASSESENTEAFF	TGTGCCAGCAGTGAAAGCGAGAACACTGAAGCTTTCTTT	few	TRBV6-1	TRBJ1-1	.
CASRSYGGYQETQYF	TGCGCCAGCAGGTCGTACGGGGGGTACCAAGAGACCCAGTACTTC	.	TRBV5-1	TRBJ2-5	TRBD2
CASSTSSPSGPYNEQFF	TGTGCCAGCAGCACAAGTAGCCCTAGCGGTCCCTACAATGAGCAGTTCTTC	.	TRBV7-4	TRBJ2-1	TRBD2
CASRGTGMNTEAFF	TGTGCCAGCAGGGGGACAGGGATGAACACTGAAGCTTTCTTT	few	TRBV6-5	TRBJ1-1	TRBD1
CASSLIGSLVTDTQYF	TGTGCCAGCAGTTTAATAGGCAGCTTAGTTACAGATACGCAGTATTTT	.	TRBV28	TRBJ2-3	.
CASSYPPVVGYTF	TGTGCCAGCAGTTACCCCCCGGTTGTTGGCTACACCTTC	once	TRBV5-4	TRBJ1-2	.
CASSIGRATNQPQHF	TGTGCCAGTAGTATTGGAAGGGCGACCAATCAGCCCCAGCATTTT	once	TRBV19	TRBJ1-5	.
CAWTTGGSGNTIYF	TGTGCCTGGACGACAGGAGGCTCTGGAAACACCATATATTTT	once	TRBV30	TRBJ1-3	.
CASGAGTSAPDTQYF	TGTGCTAGTGGTGCTGGGACTAGCGCCCCAGATACGCAGTATTTT	once	TRBV12-5	TRBJ2-3	TRBD2
CASSQVAPSTDTQYF	TGCGCCAGCAGCCAAGTTGCTCCTAGCACAGATACGCAGTATTTT	.	TRBV4-3	TRBJ2-3	.
CASSIDLWRTGEGNTIYF	TGTGCCAGTAGTATAGATCTATGGAGGACAGGGGAAGGAAACACCATATATTTT	once	TRBV19	TRBJ1-3	TRBD1
CASSTGPSGANVLTF	TGTGCCAGCAGCACAGGGCCCTCTGGGGCCAACGTCCTGACTTTC	.	TRBV9	TRBJ2-6	.
CASSNNRVEAFF	TGTGCCAGCAGCAATAACAGGGTGGAAGCTTTCTTT	few	TRBV7-2	TRBJ1-1	.
CASGTVSDEQYF	TGTGCCAGCGGGACAGTCTCCGACGAGCAGTACTTC	.	TRBV2	TRBJ2-7	TRBD1
CASSPTDAAKNIQYF	TGTGCCAGCAGCCCGACCGATGCGGCCAAAAACATTCAGTACTTC	.	TRBV27	TRBJ2-4	.
CASSPGGLAATYEQYF	TGTGCCAGCAGCCCAGGGGGACTAGCGGCGACCTACGAGCAGTACTTC	.	TRBV9	TRBJ2-7	TRBD2
CASRSTGRPNQPQHF	TGTGCCAGCAGGTCTACGGGAAGGCCCAATCAGCCCCAGCATTTT	.	TRBV6-1	TRBJ1-5	.
CASSQERGSLNTEAFF	TGTGCCAGCAGCCAAGAAAGGGGCAGTCTGAACACTGAAGCTTTCTTT	.	TRBV4-2	TRBJ1-1	.
CASSGQYYGYTF	TGTGCCAGTAGTGGACAATACTATGGCTACACCTTC	medium-sized	TRBV19	TRBJ1-2	.
CASSEPGDYEQYF	TGTGCCAGCAGTGAACCAGGGGACTACGAGCAGTACTTC	.	TRBV2	TRBJ2-7	.
CASSQVGPSYEQYF	TGTGCCAGCAGCCAAGTTGGGCCTTCCTACGAGCAGTACTTC	.	TRBV14	TRBJ2-7	.
CASSVGSGPSKLFF	TGTGCCAGCAGCGTAGGCTCCGGACCCAGCAAACTGTTTTTT	.	TRBV9	TRBJ1-4	.
CASSQDYYGAYGYTF	TGCGCCAGCAGCCAAGATTATTACGGGGCTTATGGCTACACCTTC	.	TRBV7-2	TRBJ1-2	.
CASSLFFASGRRSSTDTQYF	TGTGCCAGCAGTTTATTTTTCGCTAGCGGGAGGAGATCTAGCACAGATACGCAGTATTTT	.	TRBV27	TRBJ2-3	TRBD2
CAWSRPPANPGRLTDTQYF	TGTGCCTGGAGCCGACCCCCCGCGAATCCGGGACGCCTCACAGATACGCAGTATTTT	.	TRBV30	TRBJ2-3	.
CASSSKGPSRSKADTQYF	TGTGCCAGCAGCTCCAAAGGGCCCTCACGGTCAAAGGCAGATACGCAGTATTTT	.	TRBV11-3	TRBJ2-3	.
CASSLRDRVVGYTF	TGTGCCAGCAGCTTACGGGACAGGGTGGTTGGCTACACCTTC	.	TRBV7-3	TRBJ1-2	TRBD1
CATRGMLNQPQHF	TGTGCCACCAGAGGGATGCTCAATCAGCCCCAGCATTTT	once	TRBV6-5	TRBJ1-5	.
CASSIGGEGFAEAFF	TGTGCCAGTAGTATAGGGGGGGAAGGTTTTGCTGAAGCTTTCTTT	.	TRBV19	TRBJ1-1	.
CASSFPGQGTEQYF	TGTGCCAGCAGCTTCCCGGGACAGGGTACAGAGCAGTACTTC	.	TRBV5-4	TRBJ2-7	TRBD1
CSVSSGGSYNEQFF	TGCAGCGTTTCAAGCGGGGGGTCCTACAATGAGCAGTTCTTC	.	TRBV29-1	TRBJ2-1	TRBD2
CASSQERIQEPQHF	TGTGCCAGCAGCCAAGAGCGAATCCAAGAGCCCCAGCATTTT	.	TRBV14	TRBJ1-5	.
CASSDGGDTQYF	TGTGCCAGCAGCGACGGAGGGGATACGCAGTATTTT	.	TRBV7-7	TRBJ2-3	.
CAISDPGTLTDTQYF	TGTGCCATCAGTGACCCCGGGACTTTGACAGATACGCAGTATTTT	.	TRBV10-3	TRBJ2-3	.
CASSYSGETQYF	TGTGCCAGCAGTTACTCCGGGGAGACCCAGTACTTC	.	TRBV6-5	TRBJ2-5	.
CASSPTSGIYHEQYF	TGTGCCAGCAGCCCTACTAGCGGGATATACCACGAGCAGTACTTC	.	TRBV9	TRBJ2-7	TRBD2
CASSQETGLANQPQHF	TGCGCCAGCAGCCAAGAAACAGGGTTGGCAAATCAGCCCCAGCATTTT	.	TRBV4-1	TRBJ1-5	.
CASRAGDQPQHF	TGTGCCAGCAGGGCGGGGGATCAGCCCCAGCATTTT	few	TRBV6-1	TRBJ1-5	.
CASSLGPSWEQFF	TGTGCCAGCAGCCTGGGGCCATCGTGGGAGCAGTTCTTC	.	TRBV7-9	TRBJ2-1	.
CASSLPQGQPEKLFF	TGTGCCAGCAGCTTGCCCCAGGGGCAGCCCGAAAAACTGTTTTTT	.	TRBV5-6	TRBJ1-4	.
CASRAGPNYGYTF	TGTGCCAGCAGAGCCGGGCCAAACTATGGCTACACCTTC	.	TRBV2	TRBJ1-2	.
CASSMWLFYGYTF	TGTGCCAGTAGTATGTGGCTATTTTATGGCTACACCTTC	.	TRBV19	TRBJ1-2	.
CASIKYRQGTDTQYF	TGTGCCAGCATAAAGTACAGGCAGGGCACAGATACGCAGTATTTT	.	TRBV7-9	TRBJ2-3	.
CATRLAGAYNEQFF	TGTGCCACCAGACTAGCGGGAGCCTACAATGAGCAGTTCTTC	.	TRBV19	TRBJ2-1	TRBD2
CAISGGVYEQYF	TGTGCCATCAGTGGGGGGGTCTACGAGCAGTACTTC	.	TRBV10-3	TRBJ2-7	.
CAWSVQVVNEQFF	TGTGCCTGGAGTGTACAGGTAGTTAATGAGCAGTTCTTC	.	TRBV30	TRBJ2-1	.
CASSLGGYLTGELFF	TGTGCCAGCAGCTTGGGAGGGTATCTGACCGGGGAGCTGTTTTTT	.	TRBV5-4	TRBJ2-2	.
CASSLYRTTDTQYF	TGTGCCAGCAGTTTGTACAGGACCACAGATACGCAGTATTTT	few	TRBV27	TRBJ2-3	.
CASSISVGTEAFF	TGTGCCAGTAGTATTTCAGTCGGCACTGAAGCTTTCTTT	.	TRBV19	TRBJ1-1	.
CASSAPGVVGTGELFF	TGTGCCAGCAGCGCCCCCGGGGTAGTCGGAACCGGGGAGCTGTTTTTT	.	TRBV9	TRBJ2-2	.
CASSEQAWNYGYTF	TGTGCCAGCAGTGAGCAGGCTTGGAACTATGGCTACACCTTC	.	TRBV25-1	TRBJ1-2	.
CASSYLHTGELFF	TGTGCCAGCAGTTACTTGCACACCGGGGAGCTGTTTTTT	.	TRBV6-6	TRBJ2-2	.
CATSRDPSGQFTGELFF	TGTGCCACCAGCAGAGACCCCTCGGGCCAGTTCACCGGGGAGCTGTTTTTT	.	TRBV15	TRBJ2-2	.
CASSLGAPRGELFF	TGTGCCAGCAGCTTAGGAGCCCCTAGGGGGGAGCTGTTTTTT	.	TRBV7-6	TRBJ2-2	.
CASSLDGGSGANVLTF	TGTGCCAGCAGCTTAGATGGGGGCTCTGGGGCCAACGTCCTGACTTTC	.	TRBV11-2	TRBJ2-6	.
CASSQLDRGNYEQYF	TGTGCCAGCAGCCAGCTGGACAGGGGGAACTACGAGCAGTACTTC	few	TRBV7-2	TRBJ2-7	TRBD1
CASSFNRGNEAFF	TGTGCCAGTAGTTTCAACAGGGGCAATGAAGCTTTCTTT	.	TRBV19	TRBJ1-1	TRBD1
CSVKTAGVGTDTQYF	TGCAGCGTCAAGACAGCGGGAGTTGGAACAGATACGCAGTATTTT	.	TRBV29-1	TRBJ2-3	TRBD2